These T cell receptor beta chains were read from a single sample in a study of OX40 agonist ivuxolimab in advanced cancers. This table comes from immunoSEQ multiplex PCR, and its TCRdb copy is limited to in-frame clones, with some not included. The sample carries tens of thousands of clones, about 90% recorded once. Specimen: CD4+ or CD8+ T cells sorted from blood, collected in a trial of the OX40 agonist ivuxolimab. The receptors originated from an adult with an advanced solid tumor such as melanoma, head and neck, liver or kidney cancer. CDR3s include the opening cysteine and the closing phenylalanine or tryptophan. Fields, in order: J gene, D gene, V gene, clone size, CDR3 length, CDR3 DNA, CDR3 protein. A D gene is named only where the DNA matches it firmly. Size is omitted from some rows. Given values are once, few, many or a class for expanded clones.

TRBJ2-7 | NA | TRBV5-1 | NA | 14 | TGCGCCAGCAGCCCGGCGGCGGGGTACTACGAGCAGTACTTC | CASSPAAGYYEQYF
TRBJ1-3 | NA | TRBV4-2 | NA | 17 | TGTGCCAGCAGCCAAGATCAAACAGGGATGTTCGGAAACACCATATATTTT | CASSQDQTGMFGNTIYF
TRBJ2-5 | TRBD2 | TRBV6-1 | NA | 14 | TGTGCCACCAAACTAGCGGGAAAGATGGAGACCCAGTACTTC | CATKLAGKMETQYF
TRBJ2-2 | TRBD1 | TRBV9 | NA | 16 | TGTGCCAGCAGCGTAGGCCGAGGGGGCAACACCGGGGAGCTGTTTTTT | CASSVGRGGNTGELFF
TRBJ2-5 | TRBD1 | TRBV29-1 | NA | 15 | TGCAGCGTTGCCGGGGGCGACAGGGGGTTGGAGACCCAGTACTTC | CSVAGGDRGLETQYF
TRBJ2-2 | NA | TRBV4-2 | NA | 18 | TGTGCCAGCAGCCAAGAGCTGGCGGGGGCTTCGAACACCGGGGAGCTGTTTTTT | CASSQELAGASNTGELFF
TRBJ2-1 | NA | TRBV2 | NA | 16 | TGTGCCAGCAGTGCCGAGACAGGCACGGGCCACAATGAGCAGTTCTTC | CASSAETGTGHNEQFF
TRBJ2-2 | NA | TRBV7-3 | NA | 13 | TGTGCCAGCAGCTCCCAGGGATCCGGGGAGCTGTTTTTT | CASSSQGSGELFF
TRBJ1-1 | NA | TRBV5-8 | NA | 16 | TGTGCCAGCAGCCCCGTCGGGACAAAGGATAACACTGAAGCTTTCTTT | CASSPVGTKDNTEAFF
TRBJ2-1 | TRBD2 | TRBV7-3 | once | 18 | TGTGCCAGCAGCCCGCACCAAAATAGCGGGAGCTTCTACAATGAGCAGTTCTTC | CASSPHQNSGSFYNEQFF
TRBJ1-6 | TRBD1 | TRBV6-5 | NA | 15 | TGTGCCACACGGACCGCGACAGGGTCAAATTCACCCCTCCACTTT | CATRTATGSNSPLHF
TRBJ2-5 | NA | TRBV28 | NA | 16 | TGTGCCAGCAGTGGGGGCGGGGAGGGGAGACGGGAGACCCAGTACTTC | CASSGGGEGRRETQYF
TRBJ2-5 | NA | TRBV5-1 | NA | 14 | TGCGCCAGCAGCTTGGTGTCTCCGAGAGAGACCCAGTACTTC | CASSLVSPRETQYF